This TCR beta chain was recorded in a study of control samples from healthy donors and cancer patients. Profiling relied on immunoSEQ multiplex PCR, and the TCRdb table lists in-frame clones only, not all of them. Among about 120,000 clones listed, around 87% were seen once. CDR3 length: 15 amino acids. In germline, CDR1 is LNHNV, CDR2 YYDKDF (reference sequence). Trimming took 3 bases from V and 5 from J; bases not matched to a gene: 8. This clonotype originated in a young man in good health. Specimen: blood. The rearrangement links TRBV15 to TRBJ1-2, with 8 bases matching TRBD1. As DNA, the CDR3 is TGTGCCACCAGCAGCCGGGACAGGTTTTATTATGGCTACACCTTC. Residues: CATSSRDRFYYGYTF.